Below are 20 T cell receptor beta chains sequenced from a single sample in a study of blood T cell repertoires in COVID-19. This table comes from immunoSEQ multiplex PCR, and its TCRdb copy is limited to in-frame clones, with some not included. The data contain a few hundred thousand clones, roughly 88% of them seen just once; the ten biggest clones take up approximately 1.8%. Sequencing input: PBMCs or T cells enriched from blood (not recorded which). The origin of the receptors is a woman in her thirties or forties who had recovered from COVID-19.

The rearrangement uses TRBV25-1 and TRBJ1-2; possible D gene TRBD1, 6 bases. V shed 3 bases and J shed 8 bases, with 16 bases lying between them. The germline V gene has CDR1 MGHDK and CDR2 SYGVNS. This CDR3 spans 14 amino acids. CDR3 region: CASSEAQPGTGYTF. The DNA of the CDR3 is TGTGCCAGCAGTGAGGCCCAGCCAGGGACAGGCTACACCTTC.

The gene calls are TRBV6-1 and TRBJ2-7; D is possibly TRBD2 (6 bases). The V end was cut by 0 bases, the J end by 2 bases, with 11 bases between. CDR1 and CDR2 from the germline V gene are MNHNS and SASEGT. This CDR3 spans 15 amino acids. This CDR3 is CASSEAGTSAYEQYF. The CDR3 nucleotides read TGTGCCAGCAGTGAAGCCGGGACTTCAGCCTACGAGCAGTACTTC.

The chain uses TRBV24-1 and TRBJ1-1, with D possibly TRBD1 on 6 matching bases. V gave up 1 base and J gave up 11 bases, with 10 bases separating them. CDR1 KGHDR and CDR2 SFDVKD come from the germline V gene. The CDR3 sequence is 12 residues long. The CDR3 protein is CATSDFGGNAFF. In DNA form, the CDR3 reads TGTGCCACCAGTGATTTTGGGGGCAACGCTTTCTTT.

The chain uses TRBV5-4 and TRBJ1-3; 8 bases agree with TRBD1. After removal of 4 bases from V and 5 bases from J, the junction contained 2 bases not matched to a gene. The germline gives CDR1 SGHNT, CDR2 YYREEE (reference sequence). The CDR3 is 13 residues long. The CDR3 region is CASSDRGRNTIYF. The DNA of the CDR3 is TGTGCCAGCAGCGACAGGGGTCGAAACACCATATATTTT.

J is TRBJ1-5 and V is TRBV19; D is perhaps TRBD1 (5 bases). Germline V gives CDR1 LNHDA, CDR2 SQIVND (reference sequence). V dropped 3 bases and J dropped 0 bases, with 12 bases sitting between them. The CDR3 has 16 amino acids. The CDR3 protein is CASSMHRSNSNQPQHF. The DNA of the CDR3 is TGTGCCAGTAGTATGCACAGGTCCAATAGCAATCAGCCCCAGCATTTT. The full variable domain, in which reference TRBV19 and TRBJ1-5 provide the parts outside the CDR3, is DGGITQSPKYLFRKEGQNVTLSCEQNLNHDAMYWYRQDPGQGLRLIYYSQIVNDFQKGDIAEGYSVSREKKESFPLTVTSAQKNPTAFYLCASSMHRSNSNQPQHFGDGTRLSIL.

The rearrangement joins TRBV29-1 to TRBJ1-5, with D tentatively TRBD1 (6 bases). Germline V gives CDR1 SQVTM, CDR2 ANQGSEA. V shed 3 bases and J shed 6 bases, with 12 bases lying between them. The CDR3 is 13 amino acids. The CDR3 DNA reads TGCAGCGTTGATTTGGGAGGGGGTCAGCCCCAGCATTTT. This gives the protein CSVDLGGGQPQHF.

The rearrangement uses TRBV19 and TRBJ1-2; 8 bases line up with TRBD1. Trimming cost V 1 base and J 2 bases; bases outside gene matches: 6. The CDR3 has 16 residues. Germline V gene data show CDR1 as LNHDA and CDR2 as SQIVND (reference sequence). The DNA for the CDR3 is TGTGCCAGTAGTATAGGGACAGGGTCCTCCAACTATGGCTACACCTTC. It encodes CASSIGTGSSNYGYTF.

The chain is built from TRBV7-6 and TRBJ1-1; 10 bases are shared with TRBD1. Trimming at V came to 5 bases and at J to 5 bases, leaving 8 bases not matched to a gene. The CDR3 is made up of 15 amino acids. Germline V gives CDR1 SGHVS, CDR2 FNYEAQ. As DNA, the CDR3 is TGTGCCAGCAGCCCCCGGACAGGGGGATATACTGAAGCTTTCTTT. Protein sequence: CASSPRTGGYTEAFF.

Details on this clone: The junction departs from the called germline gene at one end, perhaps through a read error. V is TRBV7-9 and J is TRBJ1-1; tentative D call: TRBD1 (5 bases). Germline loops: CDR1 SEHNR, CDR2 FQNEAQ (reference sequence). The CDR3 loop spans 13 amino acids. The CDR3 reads CASSVALGGEAFF. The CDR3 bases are TGTGCCAGCAGCGTAGCCCTGGGGGGAGAAGCTTTCTTT.

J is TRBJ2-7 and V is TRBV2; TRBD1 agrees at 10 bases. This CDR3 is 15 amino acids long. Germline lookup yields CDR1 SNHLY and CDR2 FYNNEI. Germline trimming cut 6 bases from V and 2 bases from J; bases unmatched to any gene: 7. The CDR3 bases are TGTGCCAGCAGAGAGACAGGGGGCGATCCCTACGAGCAGTACTTC. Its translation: CASRETGGDPYEQYF.

The CDR3 sequence is CATSREASGNNQPQHF. CDR3 bases: TGTGCCACCAGCAGAGAAGCCTCCGGGAACAATCAGCCCCAGCATTTT. The V and J genes are TRBV15 and TRBJ1-5; the D is unclear. This CDR3 contains 16 residues. V lost 0 bases, J lost 3 bases, and 12 bases lay in between. Germline V lookup: CDR1 LNHNV, CDR2 YYDKDF (reference sequence).

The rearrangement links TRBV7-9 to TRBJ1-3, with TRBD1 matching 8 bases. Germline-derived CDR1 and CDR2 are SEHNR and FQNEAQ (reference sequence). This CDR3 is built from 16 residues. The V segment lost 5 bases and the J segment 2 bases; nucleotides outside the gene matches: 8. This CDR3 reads CASSPSPDRAGNTIYF. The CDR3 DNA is TGTGCCAGCAGCCCTTCCCCGGACAGGGCTGGAAACACCATATATTTT.

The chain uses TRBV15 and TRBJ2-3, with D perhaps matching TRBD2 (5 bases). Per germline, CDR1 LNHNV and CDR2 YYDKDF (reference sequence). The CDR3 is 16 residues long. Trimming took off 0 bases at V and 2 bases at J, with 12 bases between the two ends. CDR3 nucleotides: TGTGCCACCAGCAGAGATGTAGCGAGCAACACAGATACGCAGTATTTT. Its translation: CATSRDVASNTDTQYF.

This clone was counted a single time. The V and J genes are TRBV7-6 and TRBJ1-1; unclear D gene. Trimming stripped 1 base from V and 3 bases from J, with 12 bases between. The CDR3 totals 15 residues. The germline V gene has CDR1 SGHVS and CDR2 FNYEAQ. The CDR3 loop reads CASSLDRSRDTEAFF. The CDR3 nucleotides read TGTGCCAGCAGCTTAGATCGCTCCCGGGACACTGAAGCTTTCTTT.

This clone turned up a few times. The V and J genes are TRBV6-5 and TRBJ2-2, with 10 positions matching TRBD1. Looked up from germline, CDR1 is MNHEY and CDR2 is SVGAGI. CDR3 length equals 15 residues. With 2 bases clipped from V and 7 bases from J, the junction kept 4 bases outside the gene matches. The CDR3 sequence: CASSYGTGAYGELFF. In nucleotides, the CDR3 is TGTGCCAGCAGTTACGGGACAGGGGCATACGGGGAGCTGTTTTTT.

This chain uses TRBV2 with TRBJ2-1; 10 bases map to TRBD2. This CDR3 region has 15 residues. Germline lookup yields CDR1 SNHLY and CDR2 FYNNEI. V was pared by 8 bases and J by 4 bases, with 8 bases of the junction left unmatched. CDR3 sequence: CASSSGSSLYNEQFF. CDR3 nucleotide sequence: TGTGCCAGCTCTAGCGGGAGCTCCCTTTACAATGAGCAGTTCTTC.

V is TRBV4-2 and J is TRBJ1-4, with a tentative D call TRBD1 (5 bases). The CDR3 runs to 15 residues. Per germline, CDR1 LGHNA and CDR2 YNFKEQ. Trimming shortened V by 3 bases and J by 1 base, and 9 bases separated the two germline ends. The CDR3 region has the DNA TGTGCCAGCAGCCAGGCGGGGCTAACTAATGAAAAACTGTTTTTT. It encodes CASSQAGLTNEKLFF.

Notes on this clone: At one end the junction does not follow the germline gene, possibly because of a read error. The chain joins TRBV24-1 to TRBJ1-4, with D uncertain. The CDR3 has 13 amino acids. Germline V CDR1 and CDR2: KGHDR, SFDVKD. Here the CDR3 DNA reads TGTGCCGCCAGGTATGCAACTAATGAAAAACTGTTTTTT. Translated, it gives CAARYATNEKLFF.

The CDR3 DNA reads TGTGCCAGCAGCCTGGGGAGGACTAATGAAAAACTGTTTTTT. It specifies CASSLGRTNEKLFF. The chain carries TRBV5-4 and TRBJ1-4; no definite D call. Trimming took off 4 bases at V and 2 bases at J, with 9 bases between the two ends. CDR3 length: 14 amino acids. The germline V gene has CDR1 SGHNT and CDR2 YYREEE (reference sequence).

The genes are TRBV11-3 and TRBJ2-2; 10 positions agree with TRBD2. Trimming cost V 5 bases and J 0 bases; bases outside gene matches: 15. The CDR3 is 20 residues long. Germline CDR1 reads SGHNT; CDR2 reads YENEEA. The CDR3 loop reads CASSPRGASGRDANTGELFF. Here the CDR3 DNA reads TGTGCCAGCAGCCCCCGCGGAGCTAGCGGGAGAGACGCGAACACCGGGGAGCTGTTTTTT.